These 23 T cell receptor beta chains were all obtained from the same sample, sequenced in a study of T cell responses to AZD1222 COVID-19 vaccine. Libraries were prepared by immunoSEQ multiplex PCR; TCRdb keeps only in-frame clonotypes and omits some of them. This table has around 100,000 clones, 85% to 90% appearing once. Here the sequenced sample was peripheral blood, taken on day 0 of AZD1222 vaccination. These receptors all come from an adult in good health.

A single count supports this clone. CDR3: CASSPLQETQYF. The CDR3 DNA sequence: TGTGCCAGCTCACCTCTCCAAGAGACCCAGTACTTC. V is TRBV18 and J is TRBJ2-5; D gene ambiguous. Trimming pared 3 bases from V and 1 base from J, leaving 3 bases between. Germline V gives CDR1 KGHSH, CDR2 LQKENI. The length of the CDR3 is 12 residues.

This chain connects TRBV5-1 to TRBJ1-1; 7 bases match TRBD1. This CDR3 has 14 residues. Germline V gene lookup returns CDR1 SGHRS and CDR2 YFSETQ. The trim removed 2 bases at V and 1 base at J, leaving 2 bases unmatched. CDR3 sequence reads: CASSLGGRNTEAFF. The DNA of the CDR3 is TGCGCCAGCAGCTTAGGGGGCCGGAACACTGAAGCTTTCTTT.

This clone was observed a single time. The V gene is TRBV23-1, the J gene TRBJ1-2; TRBD1 matches 7 bases. TRBV23-1 has ORF status, its function being uncertain. The CDR3 covers 17 residues. With V trimmed by 3 bases and J by 7 bases, 17 bases remained unmatched. CDR3 residues: CASSQRGGGVFSCGYTF. In nucleotides, the CDR3 is TGCGCCAGCAGTCAGCGCGGAGGGGGCGTCTTTTCTTGTGGCTACACCTTC.

V usage is TRBV6-5 and J usage is TRBJ2-2; 7 bases align to TRBD1. The CDR3 is 14 amino acids. CDR1 and CDR2 from the germline V gene are MNHEY and SVGAGI. With 3 bases clipped from V and 3 bases from J, the junction kept 1 base outside the gene matches. In DNA, the CDR3 is TGTGCCAGCAGTTATACAGGGGACACCGGGGAGCTGTTTTTT. Amino acid sequence: CASSYTGDTGELFF.

The chain recombines TRBV28 with TRBJ1-4; 7 bases are shared with TRBD1. Germline V gene sequence: CDR1 MDHEN, CDR2 SYDVKM. The CDR3 extends over 15 amino acids. V shed 5 bases, J shed 8 bases, and the junction held 11 bases outside the gene matches. The CDR3 DNA sequence: TGTGCCAGCAGTCGGGACAGCGAGCCGCAAGAAAAACTGTTTTTT. Protein sequence: CASSRDSEPQEKLFF.

The rearrangement links TRBV18 to TRBJ1-4; possible D gene TRBD1, 5 bases. The CDR3 totals 17 residues. Germline V gene data show CDR1 as KGHSH and CDR2 as LQKENI. Trimming took 0 bases from V and 0 from J, leaving 11 bases between them. This CDR3 is CASSPPSRVTTNEKLFF. The CDR3 coding sequence is TGTGCCAGCTCACCACCGTCCAGGGTTACAACTAATGAAAAACTGTTTTTT.

The V and J genes are TRBV7-3 and TRBJ1-6, with TRBD1 matching over 8 bases. Germline V gene sequence: CDR1 SGHTA, CDR2 FQGTGA. The V gene end was trimmed by 9 bases and the J gene end by 10 bases; junction bases not matched to a gene: 8. The CDR3 consists of 13 residues. The DNA for the CDR3 is TGTGCCAGTCAAGCAGGGGGCGGATCACCCCTCCACTTT. Translating gives CASQAGGGSPLHF.

The V gene is TRBV14, the J gene TRBJ1-1; D is possibly TRBD1 (5 bases). Trimming left V 4 bases short and J 5 bases short, with 11 bases between. The CDR3 extends over 13 amino acids. CDR1 is SGHDN, CDR2 FVKESK, per germline. This CDR3 reads CASSLAGETEAFF. The DNA of the CDR3 is TGTGCCAGCAGCCTAGCGGGGGAAACTGAAGCTTTCTTT.

The chain has TRBV29-1 and TRBJ1-5; TRBD1 might be the D (6 bases). V was trimmed by 5 bases and J by 1 base, leaving 12 bases between them. Germline-derived CDR1 and CDR2 are SQVTM and ANQGSEA. This CDR3 is built from 14 residues. CDR3 residues: CSVSGASSNQPQHF. The DNA for the CDR3 is TGCAGCGTTTCAGGGGCTTCGAGCAATCAGCCCCAGCATTTT. The full variable domain, rest sourced from reference TRBV29-1 and TRBJ1-5, is SAVISQKPSRDICQRGTSLTIQCQVDSQVTMMFWYRQQPGQSLTLIATANQGSEATYESGFVIDKFPISRPNLTFSTLTVSNMSPEDSSIYLCSVSGASSNQPQHFGDGTRLSIL.

V gene TRBV19 combines with J gene TRBJ1-4; D may be TRBD1 (5 bases). This CDR3 is 18 amino acids long. Germline loops: CDR1 LNHDA, CDR2 SQIVND (reference sequence). V gave up 4 bases and J gave up 0 bases, with 18 bases separating them. The CDR3 spells CASSTPQVFRATNEKLFF. The CDR3 nucleotides read TGTGCCAGTAGTACGCCACAGGTGTTTCGAGCAACTAATGAAAAACTGTTTTTT. The full variable domain, in which reference TRBV19 and TRBJ1-4 provide the parts outside the CDR3, is DGGITQSPKYLFRKEGQNVTLSCEQNLNHDAMYWYRQDPGQGLRLIYYSQIVNDFQKGDIAEGYSVSREKKESFPLTVTSAQKNPTAFYLCASSTPQVFRATNEKLFFGSGTQLSVL.

The chain is built from TRBV28 and TRBJ1-1; the match to TRBD1 covers 7 bases. Germline CDR1 MDHEN, CDR2 SYDVKM. J was trimmed by 4 bases and V by 3 bases; bases with no gene match: 11. This CDR3 spans 16 amino acids. This CDR3 is CASSLGLRGRFTEAFF. CDR3 coding DNA: TGTGCCAGCAGTTTGGGCTTAAGGGGGCGATTCACTGAAGCTTTCTTT.

The CDR3 here is CASSPTTSVYEQYF. The DNA of the CDR3 is TGTGCCAGTAGTCCGACAACGTCGGTCTACGAGCAGTACTTC. The chain combines TRBV19 with TRBJ2-7, with D unresolved. The germline gives CDR1 LNHDA, CDR2 SQIVND (reference sequence). Trimming stripped 5 bases from V and 3 bases from J, with 14 bases between. The CDR3 contains 14 residues.

The CDR3 DNA reads TGTGCCAGCAGTTTAAAGGGGGCAACTAACTATGGCTACACCTTC. Its protein is CASSLKGATNYGYTF. This chain uses TRBV27 with TRBJ1-2; 7 bases are a match to TRBD1. This CDR3 has 15 amino acids. CDR1 and CDR2 from the germline V gene are MNHEY and SMNVEV (reference sequence). Unmatched junction bases numbered 3, after V lost 2 bases and J lost 0 bases.

This clone has a single count. The gene calls are TRBV11-2 and TRBJ2-1; 10 bases line up with TRBD2. This CDR3 is 15 amino acids long. The V gene's germline CDR1 is SGHAT and CDR2 FQNNGV. The J segment lost 5 bases and the V segment lost 3 bases, leaving 4 bases of the junction unmatched. CDR3 nucleotide sequence: TGTGCCAGCAGCTTTAGCGGGAGGCTGGACAATGAGCAGTTCTTC. This encodes CASSFSGRLDNEQFF. The complete variable domain, with remaining parts taken from reference TRBV11-2 and TRBJ2-1, reads EAGVAQSPRYKIIEKRQSVAFWCNPISGHATLYWYQQILGQGPKLLIQFQNNGVVDDSQLPKDRFSAERLKGVDSTLKIQPAKLEDSAVYLCASSFSGRLDNEQFFGPGTRLTVL.

This chain connects TRBV7-2 to TRBJ1-2, with TRBD1 matching 12 bases. This CDR3 spans 15 amino acids. Per the germline V gene, CDR1 is SGHTA and CDR2 is FQGNSA. With 3 bases clipped from V and 8 bases from J, the junction kept 7 bases outside the gene matches. The CDR3 DNA sequence: TGTGCCAGCAGCTTCCCGGGACAGGGGGCTGGAGGCTACACCTTC. Residues: CASSFPGQGAGGYTF. Full variable domain (outside the CDR3, taken from reference TRBV7-2 and TRBJ1-2): GAGVSQSPSNKVTEKGKDVELRCDPISGHTALYWYRQSLGQGLEFLIYFQGNSAPDKSGLPSDRFSAERTGGSVSTLTIQRTQQEDSAVYLCASSFPGQGAGGYTFGSGTRLTVV.

This sequence joins TRBV7-2 and TRBJ1-1; a possible D gene is TRBD1 (5 bases). The CDR3 spans 14 residues. Trimming removed 5 bases from V and 5 bases from J, with 15 bases in between. CDR1 SGHTA and CDR2 FQGNSA come from the germline V gene. CDR3 sequence (DNA): TGTGCCAGCAGCGGTCAGGGCCCTGGAACTGAAGCTTTCTTT. Amino acids: CASSGQGPGTEAFF.

The V call is TRBV19, the J call TRBJ1-1; D unresolved. The germline V gene encodes CDR1 LNHDA and CDR2 SQIVND (reference sequence). Trimming took 9 bases from V and 5 from J, leaving 16 bases between them. The CDR3 has 13 residues. The CDR3 coding sequence is TGTGCCAGCCGAATTAAAAGGGAGACTGAAGCTTTCTTT. Protein product: CASRIKRETEAFF.

The chain recombines TRBV15 with TRBJ2-1; 16 nucleotides match TRBD2. From germline, CDR1 is LNHNV and CDR2 YYDKDF (reference sequence). CDR3 size: 16 residues. V was clipped by 0 bases and J by 7 bases; unmatched bases: 0. The CDR3, as DNA: TGTGCCACCAGCAGAGAGGGACTAGCGGGAGGGAATGAGCAGTTCTTC. Protein: CATSREGLAGGNEQFF. The whole variable domain, remainder taken from reference TRBV15 and TRBJ2-1, is DAMVIQNPRYQVTQFGKPVTLSCSQTLNHNVMYWYQQKSSQAPKLLFHYYDKDFNNEADTPDNFQSRRPNTSFCFLDIRSPGLGDTAMYLCATSREGLAGGNEQFFGPGTRLTVL.

There are a few counts of this clone. The chain recombines TRBV5-8 with TRBJ2-7; D gene ambiguous. Germline V lookup: CDR1 SGHTS, CDR2 YDEGEE. The CDR3 consists of 13 residues. With 5 bases removed from V and 0 bases from J, the gap between germline ends came to 9 bases. This CDR3 is CASRQASSYEQYF. The CDR3 nucleotides read TGTGCCAGCAGGCAGGCTAGCTCCTACGAGCAGTACTTC.

The CDR3 sequence: CASSSSYRDGGNTIYF. Here the CDR3 DNA reads TGTGCCAGCAGCTCGTCATACCGGGACGGTGGAAACACCATATATTTT. The chain couples TRBV7-9 to TRBJ1-3; possibly TRBD1 for D (5 bases). The V gene's germline CDR1 is SEHNR and CDR2 FQNEAQ (reference sequence). CDR3 length equals 16 residues. V was cut by 4 bases and J by 3 bases, with 16 bases left in between.

The chain employs TRBV9 and TRBJ1-1; D remains unclear. The germline V gene encodes CDR1 SGDLS and CDR2 YYNGEE. Deletions cut 4 bases from V and 0 bases from J, with 4 bases between. CDR3 length: 12 residues. The DNA for the CDR3 is TGTGCCAGCAGCCGGATGAACACTGAAGCTTTCTTT. As protein: CASSRMNTEAFF.

The rearrangement joins TRBV2 to TRBJ2-7, with 8 bases aligning to TRBD2. This CDR3 has 14 amino acids. The V gene's germline CDR1 is SNHLY and CDR2 FYNNEI. The junction had 6 bases not matched to a gene; V was cut back by 6 bases and J by 2 bases. The CDR3 is CASRTSGATYEQYF. CDR3 coding DNA: TGTGCCAGCAGAACTAGCGGCGCTACCTACGAGCAGTACTTC.

The DNA of the CDR3 is TGTGCCAGCAGCTTGAACTTAAGGACAGTCGATCAGCCCCAGCATTTT. It codes for CASSLNLRTVDQPQHF. This chain links TRBV5-5 with TRBJ1-5, with a tentative D call TRBD1 (6 bases). Trimming pared 1 base from V and 5 bases from J, leaving 16 bases between. This CDR3 spans 16 amino acids. Germline CDR1 SGHKS, CDR2 YYEKEE (reference sequence).